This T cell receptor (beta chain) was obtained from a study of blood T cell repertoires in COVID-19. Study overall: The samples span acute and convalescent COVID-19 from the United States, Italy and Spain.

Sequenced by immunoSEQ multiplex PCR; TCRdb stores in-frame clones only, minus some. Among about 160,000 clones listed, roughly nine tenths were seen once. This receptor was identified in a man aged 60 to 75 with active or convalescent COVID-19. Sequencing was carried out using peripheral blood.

CDR3 DNA sequence: TGTGCCAGCAGCTTGACGACAGTACTTAACTATGGCTACACCTTC. Residues: CASSLTTVLNYGYTF. The J gene is TRBJ1-2, the V gene TRBV7-2; tentatively, D is TRBD1 (5 bases). This CDR3 contains 15 residues. Trimming removed 3 bases at V and 1 base at J, with 12 bases between. Per the germline V gene, CDR1 is SGHTA and CDR2 is FQGNSA.